These 4 T cell receptor beta chains were all obtained from the same sample, sequenced in a study of blood T cell repertoires in COVID-19. Only in-frame clones appear in the TCRdb table, and some are missing; sequencing was by immunoSEQ multiplex PCR. Among just under 50,000 clones listed, 79% were seen once. Sequences were obtained from peripheral blood. The origin of the receptors is a man aged 70 or older with acute or convalescent COVID-19.

V and J are TRBV6-6 and TRBJ2-1; D perhaps matches TRBD1 (6 bases). Germline V gives CDR1 MNHNY, CDR2 SVGAGI (reference sequence). CDR3 length: 15 amino acids. Trimming stripped 2 bases from V and 0 bases from J, with 8 bases between. The chain's CDR3 is CASSYDRSSYNEQFF. CDR3 in DNA: TGTGCCAGCAGTTACGACAGGAGCTCCTACAATGAGCAGTTCTTC.

With respect to this clone: At one boundary the junction diverges from the germline segment, which might be a read error. The chain employs TRBV2 and TRBJ1-6, with D perhaps TRBD1 (5 bases). CDR1 is SNHLY and CDR2 is FYNNEI in the germline V gene. The CDR3 loop spans 16 amino acids. CDR3 nucleotide sequence: TGTGCCAGCAGAGAAGAGGTAGGGGCCTCGGGTTCACCCCTCCACTTT. This sequence encodes CASREEVGASGSPLHF.

In this sample, this clone turned up a few times. As DNA, the CDR3 is TGTGCCAGCAGTTTTTATACTAGCGGGGGGGATGAGCAGTTCTTC. It encodes CASSFYTSGGDEQFF. V is TRBV28 and J is TRBJ2-1; 13 bases are shared with TRBD2. The CDR3 is 15 amino acids. Germline CDR1 reads MDHEN; CDR2 reads SYDVKM. V lost 3 bases and J lost 8; bases outside the gene matches: 4. Full variable domain (remainder filled in from reference TRBV28 and TRBJ2-1): DVKVTQSSRYLVKRTGEKVFLECVQDMDHENMFWYRQDPGLGLRLIYFSYDVKMKEKGDIPEGYSVSREKKERFSLILESASTNQTSMYLCASSFYTSGGDEQFFGPGTRLTVL.

The chain is built from TRBV5-6 and TRBJ1-6, with TRBD1 matching over 7 bases. The V and J ends lost 4 bases and 7 bases, in that order; junction bases with no gene match: 8. Germline loops: CDR1 SGHDT, CDR2 YYEEEE. This CDR3 is built from 15 residues. CDR3 bases: TGTGCCAGCAGCGAAATGACAGGGAACAATTCACCCCTCCACTTT. Amino acids: CASSEMTGNNSPLHF. Complete variable domain (other parts from reference TRBV5-6 and TRBJ1-6): DAGVTQSPTHLIKTRGQQVTLRCSPKSGHDTVSWYQQALGQGPQFIFQYYEEEERQRGNFPDRFSGHQFPNYSSELNVNALLLGDSALYLCASSEMTGNNSPLHFGNGTRLTVT.